The T cell receptor (beta chain) described here comes from a study of blood T cell repertoires in COVID-19. Study details: Acute and convalescent COVID-19 samples came from the United States, Italy and Spain. Nucleic acid was either cDNA or gDNA, and it came from T cells, B-cell-depleted T cells, or PBMCs.

CDR3 length equals 16 residues. Germline V lookup: CDR1 SGHRS, CDR2 YFSETQ. Trimming shortened V by 0 bases and J by 0 bases, and 12 bases separated the two germline ends. The data were produced by immunoSEQ multiplex PCR, yet TCRdb's version contains in-frame clones alone and is incomplete. The repertoire has roughly 150,000 clones, about four fifths of them found once; the top ten carry around 0.62%. The material sequenced was peripheral blood. The clonotype comes from a man aged 55 to 69 with acute or convalescent COVID-19. V and J are TRBV5-1 and TRBJ2-5; D is uncertain. The CDR3 sequence is CASSLAGGGYQETQYF. The CDR3 bases are TGCGCCAGCAGCTTGGCCGGCGGCGGATACCAAGAGACCCAGTACTTC.